This T cell receptor (beta chain) was captured in a study of T cells in Graves' hyperthyroidism and ophthalmopathy. RNA transcripts served as the template for amplifying TCR beta CDR3 regions. HTBI primers were the set used in a first-round RT-PCR of the TCR CDR3. TCRdb re-called the multiplex PCR reads with MiXCR, one entry per CDR3 protein. The sample contains around 450,000 distinct CDR3 sequences, approximately 14% of which appear only once. Germline V gives CDR1 SGDLS, CDR2 YYNGEE. The CDR3 extends over 18 amino acids. V shed 3 bases and J 4 bases; nucleotides not matched to a gene: 16. The chain employs TRBV9 and TRBJ1-5, with TRBD1 matching over 7 bases. This receptor was identified in a woman between 18 and 30 years old with Graves' hyperthyroidism. Sequenced input: blood. CDR3 amino acids: CASSARGGGIRRNQPQHF. CDR3 nucleotide sequence: TGTGCCAGCAGCGCACGGGGAGGGGGCATCCGTCGAAATCAGCCCCAGCATTTT.